This T cell receptor beta chain was obtained from a study of cytomegalovirus exposure and HLA in healthy donors. Overall study findings and caveats: Analysis was carried out at a later point, and it linked a missense DCLRE1C variant to TCR beta V- and J-gene trimming.

The PCR employed 60 Vbeta primers together with 13 Jbeta primers. This table comes from immunoSEQ multiplex PCR, and its TCRdb copy is limited to in-frame clones, with some not included. The table has around 67,000 clones, 75% to 85% seen once. Note on this clone: The antigen remains undetermined.

The sequence was collected from a young man in good health and CMV-seropositive. The sample taken for sequencing was PBMCs.

The CDR3 loop reads CAWSVFGQEETQYF. CDR3 nucleotide sequence: TGTGCCTGGAGTGTATTTGGGCAGGAAGAGACCCAGTACTTC. The chain uses TRBV30 and TRBJ2-5; D unresolved. CDR1 GTSNPN and CDR2 SVGIG come from the germline V gene (reference sequence). This CDR3 comprises 14 residues. V lost 0 bases to trimming and J lost 3 bases, with 11 bases between them.